Listed here are 7 T cell receptor beta chains from one sample, sequenced in a study of human T cells and chemical hapten exposure. TCRdb redid the calling of the RACE reads with MiXCR, one entry per CDR3 protein. The sample consists of about 41,000 distinct CDR3 sequences, 4% of them appearing once. Time point of the sample: patch test 1, 2 weeks after DPC sensitization. Treatment of the sample: therapeutic diphenylcyclopropenone sensitization with weekly scalp DPC. Unseparated into fractions, whole blood served as the source from which total RNA was extracted. The sample was whole blood, taken in connection with sensitization to the hapten diphenylcyclopropenone (DPC). These receptors were collected from a middle-aged man with alopecia areata. Some clones in this sample may be carry-over from other donors' samples.

This clonotype was recorded at least ten times. V gene TRBV9 combines with J gene TRBJ2-3; no firm D call. The CDR3 contains 16 residues. V shed 0 bases and J shed 6 bases, with 17 bases lying between them. The germline gives CDR1 SGDLS, CDR2 YYNGEE. CDR3 nucleotide sequence: TGTGCCAGCAGCGTAGAGATACAGCCCCCCACGGATACGCAGTATTTT. It yields the protein CASSVEIQPPTDTQYF.

The V gene is TRBV5-1, the J gene TRBJ2-3; TRBD2 aligns across 12 bases. CDR1 SGHRS and CDR2 YFSETQ come from the germline V gene. CDR3 size: 19 residues. The ends lost 5 bases at V and 3 bases at J; junction bases unmatched: 16. CDR3 nucleotide sequence: TGCGCCAGCAGACGAACCCGGTCGACTAGCGGGAGTAATACAGATACGCAGTATTTT. Amino acid sequence: CASRRTRSTSGSNTDTQYF.

Ten or more counts support this clonotype. The limits of the CDR3 on the DNA are not certain, so only TCRdb's listed CDR3 is given. The V and J genes are TRBV12-3 or TRBV12-4 and TRBJ2-4; the table's TRBD1 call for D was not verified on the DNA. The CDR3 is 13 residues long, ends included. The chain's CDR3 is CASSPTWGQGINF.

This clonotype was seen ten or more times. The chain carries TRBV10-3 and TRBJ2-7; 9 nucleotides align to TRBD2. V lost 3 bases, J lost 6 bases, and 6 bases stayed unmatched. This CDR3 has 14 amino acids. From germline, CDR1 is ENHRY and CDR2 SYGVKD. This CDR3 is CAISDGREGIEQYF. CDR3 in DNA: TGTGCCATCAGTGACGGGCGGGAGGGCATCGAGCAGTACTTC.

In this sample, this clonotype turned up many times. The genes are TRBV12-5 and TRBJ2-3; 11 nucleotides align to TRBD2. Looked up from germline, CDR1 is LGHNT and CDR2 is FRNRAP. After removal of 5 bases from V and 4 bases from J, the junction contained 14 bases not matched to a gene. This CDR3 contains 18 residues. Here the CDR3 DNA reads TGTGCTAGTGGTCGTGGGCTAGCGGGAGGCTCCGATTCAGATACGCAGTATTTT. Amino acid sequence: CASGRGLAGGSDSDTQYF.

This clonotype was seen at least ten times. The chain combines TRBV11-1 with TRBJ1-4, with unresolved D. The germline V gene has CDR1 SGHAT and CDR2 FQDESV (reference sequence). CDR3 length equals 13 residues. V lost 5 bases, J lost 8 bases, and 12 bases lay in between. The CDR3 bases are TGTGCCAGCAGCCCGAGGGTCGACGAAAAACTGTTTTTT. It yields the protein CASSPRVDEKLFF.

Concerning this clonotype: Given a much more abundant clone one base away, this may be a read error. Since no conserved phenylalanine or tryptophan closes the CDR3, a read error is the likely cause. This chain uses TRBV5-6 with TRBJ1-1; 8 nucleotides align to TRBD1. The CDR3 spans 13 residues. CDR1 SGHDT and CDR2 YYEEEE come from the germline V gene. V shed 3 bases, J shed 4 bases, and the junction held 2 bases outside the gene matches. This chain's CDR3 is CASSWTGSTEAFL. CDR3 nucleotides: TGTGCCAGCAGCTGGACAGGGTCCACTGAAGCTTTCCTT.